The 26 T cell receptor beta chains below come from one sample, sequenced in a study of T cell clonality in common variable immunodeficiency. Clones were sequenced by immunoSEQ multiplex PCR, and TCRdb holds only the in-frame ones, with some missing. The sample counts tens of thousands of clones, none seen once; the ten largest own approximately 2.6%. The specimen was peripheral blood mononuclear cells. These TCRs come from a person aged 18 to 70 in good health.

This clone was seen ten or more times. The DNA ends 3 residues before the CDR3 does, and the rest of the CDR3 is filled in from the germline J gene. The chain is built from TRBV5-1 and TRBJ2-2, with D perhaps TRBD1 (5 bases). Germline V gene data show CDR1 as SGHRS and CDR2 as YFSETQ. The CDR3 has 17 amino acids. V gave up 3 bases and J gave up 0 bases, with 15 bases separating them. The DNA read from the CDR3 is TGCGCCAGCAGCTCGCCTCCAGGGATCTCGAACACCGGGGAG. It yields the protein CASSSPPGISNTGE. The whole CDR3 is CASSSPPGISNTGELFF.

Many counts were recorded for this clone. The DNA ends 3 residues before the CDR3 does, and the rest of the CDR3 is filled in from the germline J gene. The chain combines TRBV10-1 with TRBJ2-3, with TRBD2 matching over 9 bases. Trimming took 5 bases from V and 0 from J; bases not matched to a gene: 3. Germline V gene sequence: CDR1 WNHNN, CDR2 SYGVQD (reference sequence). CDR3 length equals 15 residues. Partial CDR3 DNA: TGCGCCAGCAGTTTAGCGGGAGCGAGCACAGATACG. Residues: CASSLAGASTDT. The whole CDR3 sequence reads CASSLAGASTDTQYF.

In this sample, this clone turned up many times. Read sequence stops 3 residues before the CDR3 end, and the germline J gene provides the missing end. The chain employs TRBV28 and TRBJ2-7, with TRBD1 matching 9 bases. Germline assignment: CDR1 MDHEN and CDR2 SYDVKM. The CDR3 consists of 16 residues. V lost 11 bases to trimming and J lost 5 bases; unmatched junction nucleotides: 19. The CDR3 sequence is CASVGSGQGHSNEQYF. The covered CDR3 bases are TGTGCCTCAGTTGGGTCGGGACAGGGACACTCAAACGAG. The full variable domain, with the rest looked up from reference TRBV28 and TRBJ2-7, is DVKVTQSSRYLVKRTGEKVFLECVQDMDHENMFWYRQDPGLGLRLIYFSYDVKMKEKGDIPEGYSVSREKKERFSLILESASTNQTSMYLCASVGSGQGHSNEQYFGPGTRLTVT.

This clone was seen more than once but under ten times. The CDR3: CASSSRGQVSDTYTF. Incomplete CDR3 DNA: TGTGCCAGCAGCTCCCGAGGACAGGTGTCAGATACC. This rearrangement joins TRBV7-2 to TRBJ1-2, with 7 bases that match TRBD1. The read ends 3 residues shy of where the CDR3 ends; the end is completed using the germline J gene. This CDR3 contains 15 residues. Germline V gene lookup returns CDR1 SGHTA and CDR2 FQGNSA.

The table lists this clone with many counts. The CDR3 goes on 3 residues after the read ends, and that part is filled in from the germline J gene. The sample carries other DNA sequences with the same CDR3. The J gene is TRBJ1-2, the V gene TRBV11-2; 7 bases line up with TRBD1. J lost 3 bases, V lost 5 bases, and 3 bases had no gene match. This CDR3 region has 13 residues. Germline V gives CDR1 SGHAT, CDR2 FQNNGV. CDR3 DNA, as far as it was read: TGTGCCAGCAGCCCTGGACAGGACTATGGC. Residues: CASSPGQDYG. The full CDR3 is CASSPGQDYGYTF.

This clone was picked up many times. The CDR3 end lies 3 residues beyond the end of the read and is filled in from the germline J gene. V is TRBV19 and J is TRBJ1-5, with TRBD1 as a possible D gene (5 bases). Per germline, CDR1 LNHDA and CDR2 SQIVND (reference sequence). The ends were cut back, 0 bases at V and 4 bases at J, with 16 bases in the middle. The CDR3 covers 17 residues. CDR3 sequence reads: CASSIEQVSILNQPQHF. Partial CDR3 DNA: TGTGCCAGTAGTATAGAACAGGTCTCAATATTAAATCAGCCC.

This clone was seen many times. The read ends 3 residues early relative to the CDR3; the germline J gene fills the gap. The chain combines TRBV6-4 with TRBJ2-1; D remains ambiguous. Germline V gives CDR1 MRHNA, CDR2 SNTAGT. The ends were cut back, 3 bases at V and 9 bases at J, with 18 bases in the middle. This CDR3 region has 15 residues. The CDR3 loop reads CASSEDEEPGGEQFF. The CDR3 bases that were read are TGTGCCAGCAGTGAAGATGAGGAACCCGGCGGTGAG.

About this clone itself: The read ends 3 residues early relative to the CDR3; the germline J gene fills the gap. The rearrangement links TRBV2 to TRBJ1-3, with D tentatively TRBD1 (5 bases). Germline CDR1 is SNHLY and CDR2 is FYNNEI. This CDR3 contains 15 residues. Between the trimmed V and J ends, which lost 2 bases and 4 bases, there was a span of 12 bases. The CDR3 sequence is CASSELGTLGNTIYF. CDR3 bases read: TGTGCCAGCAGTGAATTAGGGACTTTGGGAAACACC.

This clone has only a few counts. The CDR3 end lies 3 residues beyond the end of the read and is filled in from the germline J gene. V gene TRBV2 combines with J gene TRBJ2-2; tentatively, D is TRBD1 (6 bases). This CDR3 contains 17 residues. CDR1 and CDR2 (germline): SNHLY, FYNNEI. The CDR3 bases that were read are TGTGCCAGCAGTGAAACGACAGGTTACGCAACTAATGAAAAG. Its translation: CASSETTGYATNEK. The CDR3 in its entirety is CASSETTGYATNEKLFF.

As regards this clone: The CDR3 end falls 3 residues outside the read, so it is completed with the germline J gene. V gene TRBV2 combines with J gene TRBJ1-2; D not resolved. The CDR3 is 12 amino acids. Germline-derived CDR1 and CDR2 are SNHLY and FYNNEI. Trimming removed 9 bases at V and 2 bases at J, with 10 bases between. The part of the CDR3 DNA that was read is TGTGCCAGGATGACTGGCAACTATGGC. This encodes CARMTGNYG. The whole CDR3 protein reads CARMTGNYGYTF.

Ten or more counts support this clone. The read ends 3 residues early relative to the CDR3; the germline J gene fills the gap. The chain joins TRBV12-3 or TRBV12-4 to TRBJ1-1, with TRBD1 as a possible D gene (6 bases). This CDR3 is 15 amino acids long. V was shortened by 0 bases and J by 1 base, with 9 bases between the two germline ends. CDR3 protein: CASSLAVRGNTEAFF. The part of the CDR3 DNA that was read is TGTGCCAGCAGTTTAGCGGTCAGGGGGAACACTGAA.

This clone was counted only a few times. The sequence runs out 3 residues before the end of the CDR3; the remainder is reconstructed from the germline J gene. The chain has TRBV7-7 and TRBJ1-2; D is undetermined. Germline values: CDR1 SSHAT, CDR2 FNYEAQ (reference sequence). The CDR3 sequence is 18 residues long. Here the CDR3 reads CASSLGAGGPSSYNDYTF. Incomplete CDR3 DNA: TGTGCCAGCAGCTTAGGAGCGGGAGGCCCTAGCTCCTACAATGAC.

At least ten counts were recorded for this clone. CDR3 DNA, as far as it was read: TGTGCCAGCAGTTTCGAGGACTACCGCACAGATACG. Amino acid sequence: CASSFEDYRTDT. The whole CDR3 sequence reads CASSFEDYRTDTQYF. The chain employs TRBV28 and TRBJ2-3, with D tentatively TRBD2 (6 bases). The CDR3 is cut off 3 residues early in the read; its end comes from the germline J gene. This CDR3 has 15 residues. V dropped 3 bases and J dropped 1 base, with 11 bases sitting between them. CDR1 and CDR2 from the germline V gene are MDHEN and SYDVKM.

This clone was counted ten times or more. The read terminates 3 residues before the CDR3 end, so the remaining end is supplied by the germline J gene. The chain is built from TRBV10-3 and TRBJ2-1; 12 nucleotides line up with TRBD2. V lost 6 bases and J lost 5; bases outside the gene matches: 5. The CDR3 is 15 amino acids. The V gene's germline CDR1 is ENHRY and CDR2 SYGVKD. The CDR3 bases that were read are TGTGCCATCAGCAAACTAGCGGGAGGTCACAATGAG. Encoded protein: CAISKLAGGHNE. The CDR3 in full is CAISKLAGGHNEQFF.

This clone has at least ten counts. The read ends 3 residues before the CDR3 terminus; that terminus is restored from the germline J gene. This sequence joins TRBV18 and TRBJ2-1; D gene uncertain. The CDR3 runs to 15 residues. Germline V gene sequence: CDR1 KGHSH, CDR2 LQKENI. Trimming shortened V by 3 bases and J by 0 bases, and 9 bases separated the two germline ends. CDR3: CASSPLDSSYNEQFF. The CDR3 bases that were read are TGTGCCAGCTCACCGCTAGACTCCTCCTACAATGAG.

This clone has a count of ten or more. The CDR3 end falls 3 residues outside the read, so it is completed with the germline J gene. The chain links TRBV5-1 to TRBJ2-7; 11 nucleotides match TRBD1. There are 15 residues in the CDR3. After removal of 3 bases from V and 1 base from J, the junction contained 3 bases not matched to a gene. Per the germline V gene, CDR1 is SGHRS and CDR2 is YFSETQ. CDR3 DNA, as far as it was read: TGCGCCAGCAGCTGGACAGGGGGCCGGTCCTACGAG. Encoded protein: CASSWTGGRSYE. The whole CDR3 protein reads CASSWTGGRSYEQYF.

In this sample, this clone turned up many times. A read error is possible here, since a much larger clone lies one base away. The CDR3 region is CSAISGTGSRGANVLFF. The covered CDR3 bases are TGCAGTGCTATATCGGGCACAGGCTCGCGGGGGGCCAACGTG. V gene TRBV20-1 combines with J gene TRBJ2-2, with 8 nucleotides matching TRBD2. The CDR3 is cut off 3 residues early in the read; its end comes from the germline J gene. Per germline, CDR1 DFQATT and CDR2 SNEGSKA (reference sequence). The CDR3 consists of 17 residues.

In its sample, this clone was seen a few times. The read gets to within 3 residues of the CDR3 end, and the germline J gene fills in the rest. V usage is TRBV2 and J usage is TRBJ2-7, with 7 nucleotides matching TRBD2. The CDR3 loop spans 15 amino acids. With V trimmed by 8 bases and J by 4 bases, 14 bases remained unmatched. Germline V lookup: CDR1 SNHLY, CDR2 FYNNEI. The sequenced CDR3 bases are TGTGCCAGCTCCGTAGCGGGCCAGGGAGGATACGAG. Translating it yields CASSVAGQGGYE. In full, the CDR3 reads CASSVAGQGGYEQYF.

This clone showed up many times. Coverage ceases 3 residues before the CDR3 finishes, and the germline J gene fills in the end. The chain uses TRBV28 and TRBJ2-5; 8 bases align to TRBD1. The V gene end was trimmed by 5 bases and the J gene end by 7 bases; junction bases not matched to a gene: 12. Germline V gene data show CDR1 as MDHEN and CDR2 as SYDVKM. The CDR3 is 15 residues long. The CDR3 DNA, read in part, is TGTGCCAGCAGTCCCCCGGACAGGGAGAGGCCGACC. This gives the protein CASSPPDRERPT. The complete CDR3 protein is CASSPPDRERPTQYF.

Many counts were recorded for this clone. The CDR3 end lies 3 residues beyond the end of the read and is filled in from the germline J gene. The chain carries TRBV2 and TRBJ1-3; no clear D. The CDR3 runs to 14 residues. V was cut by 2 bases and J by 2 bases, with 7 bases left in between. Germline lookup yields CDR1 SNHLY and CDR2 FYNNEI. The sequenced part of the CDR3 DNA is TGTGCCAGCAGTGAAATGGCTGCTGGAAACACC. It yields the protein CASSEMAAGNT. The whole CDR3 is CASSEMAAGNTIYF.

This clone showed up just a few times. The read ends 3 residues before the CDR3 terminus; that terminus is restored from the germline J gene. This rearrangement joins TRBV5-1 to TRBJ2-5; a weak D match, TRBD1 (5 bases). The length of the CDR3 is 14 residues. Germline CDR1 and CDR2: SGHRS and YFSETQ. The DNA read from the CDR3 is TGCGCCAGCAGCTTGGCACAGGACACAGATACC. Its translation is CASSLAQDTDT. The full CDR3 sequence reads CASSLAQDTDTQYF.

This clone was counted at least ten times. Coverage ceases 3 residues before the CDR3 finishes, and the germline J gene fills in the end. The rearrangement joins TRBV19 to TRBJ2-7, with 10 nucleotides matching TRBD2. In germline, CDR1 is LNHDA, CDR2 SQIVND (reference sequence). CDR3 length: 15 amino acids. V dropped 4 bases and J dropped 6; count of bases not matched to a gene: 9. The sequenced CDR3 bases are TGTGCCAGTAGTAAGCGGGGGCTAGCGGGAGCCGAG. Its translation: CASSKRGLAGAE. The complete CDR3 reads CASSKRGLAGAEQYF.

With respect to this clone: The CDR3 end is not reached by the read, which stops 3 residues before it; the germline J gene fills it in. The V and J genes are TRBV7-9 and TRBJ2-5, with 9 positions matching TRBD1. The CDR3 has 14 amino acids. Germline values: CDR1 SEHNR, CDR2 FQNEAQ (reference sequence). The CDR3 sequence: CASSQPQGADTQYF. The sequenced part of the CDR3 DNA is TGTGCCAGCAGCCAACCACAGGGGGCGGATACC. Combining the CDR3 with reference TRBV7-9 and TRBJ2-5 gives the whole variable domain DTGVSQNPRHKITKRGQNVTFRCDPISEHNRLYWYRQTLGQGPEFLTYFQNEAQLEKSRLLSDRFSAERPKGSFSTLEIQRTEQGDSAMYLCASSQPQGADTQYFGPGTRLLVL.

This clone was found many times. CDR3 loop: CASSSGQGSYNEQFF. The DNA read from the CDR3 is TGTGCCAGCAGCTCCGGACAGGGCTCCTACAATGAG. The chain joins TRBV11-3 to TRBJ2-1, with 8 bases fitting TRBD1. The read ends 3 residues shy of where the CDR3 ends; the end is completed using the germline J gene. Germline V CDR1 and CDR2: SGHNT, YENEEA. V lost 4 bases and J lost 0; bases outside the gene matches: 2. The CDR3 spans 15 residues. Using reference TRBV11-3 and TRBJ2-1 for the parts outside the CDR3, the full variable domain is EAGVVQSPRYKIIEKKQPVAFWCNPISGHNTLYWYLQNLGQGPELLIRYENEEAVDDSQLPKDRFSAERLKGVDSTLKIQPAELGDSAVYLCASSSGQGSYNEQFFGPGTRLTVL.

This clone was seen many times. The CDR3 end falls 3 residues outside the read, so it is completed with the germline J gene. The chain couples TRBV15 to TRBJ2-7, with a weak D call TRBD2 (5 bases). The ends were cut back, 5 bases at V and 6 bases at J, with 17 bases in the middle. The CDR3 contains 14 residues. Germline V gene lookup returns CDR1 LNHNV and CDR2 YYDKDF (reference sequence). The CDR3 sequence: CATSVRSTGFEQYF. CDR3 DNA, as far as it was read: TGTGCCACCAGCGTCCGATCGACGGGGTTCGAG.

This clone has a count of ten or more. CDR3 sequence: CASSVHGNYGYTF. The CDR3 bases that were read are TGCGCCAGCAGCGTACATGGTAACTATGGC. This chain links TRBV5-1 with TRBJ1-2; D gene uncertain. Read data end 3 residues before the CDR3 end; the end is taken from the germline J gene. Trimming left V 4 bases short and J 1 base short, with 8 bases between. The germline gives CDR1 SGHRS, CDR2 YFSETQ. CDR3 length: 13 residues.